The T cell receptor (beta chain) under discussion was sequenced for a study of blood T cell repertoires in COVID-19 (dated by TCRdb to about 2020). For the study in its entirety: Samples covering the acute and convalescent phases of COVID-19 were provided by collaborators in the United States, Italy and Spain. The sample metadata nearly always contained a de-identified subject ID, COVID-19 status, age in years and sex. Where available, HLA class I and class II types were taken from metadata supplied by the sample provider and were not determined by assay-based typing. The repertoires were released in a freely available public database meant as a resource for research on the immune response to SARS-CoV-2. Subjects who had been exposed to COVID-19, were actively infected with it, or had recovered from it provided the deeply sampled blood TCRbeta repertoires that made up the dataset. The material from the prospective study consisted of cDNA or gDNA derived from T cells, B-cell-depleted T cells, or PBMCs. The samples were drawn from the first 160 participants of the ongoing ImmuneRACE study and from 1,254 subjects provided by 6 global collaborators. Results the study describes overall, beyond this receptor: The quantity of clinical and demographic metadata differed by source and by participant and was supplied without curation.

Whole blood was collected in K2EDTA tubes by collaborating institutions according to the institutions' own protocols. Collaborator samples were shipped for TCRbeta analysis as frozen whole blood, isolated PBMCs, or DNA extracted from either sample type. As to this clone: What this receptor recognizes is not known. One base away there is no much larger clone; base qualities are not given.

CDR1 and CDR2 are drawn from the germline V gene: MNHEY, SVGAGI. Reading from cysteine to phenylalanine, the CDR3 counts 13 amino acids. Only the CDR3 part of the read is kept: 39 bases, read in frame from the first base. V lost 7 bases and J lost 3 bases; the stretch between them is 12 bases long. The immunoSEQ Assay, a bias-controlled multiplex PCR, was used to amplify TCRbeta CDR3 regions from genomic DNA. Under the source paper's analysis protocol: The number of nucleated cells in each sample was estimated from the amplification of reference gene primers within the assay. To quantify the absolute abundance of each unique TCRbeta CDR3 rearrangement, sequence reads were collapsed and filtered. For each sample, productive Simpson clonality was calculated as the square root of Simpson's diversity index across productive rearrangements. What TCRdb holds here is the immuneACCESS table cut down to in-frame rearrangements. Part of the clones is not present; checked against another copy, under half of the missing clones reflect an unresolved V gene, and the others are unexplained. D and trimming were read from the DNA, whereas the V and J calls and clone size are those reported in that table. This sample holds some 670,000 clones; about nine tenths were observed only once. The ten most abundant clones make up more than 0.25% of the sample.

The clonotype was recovered from a woman aged 18-29 years with acute or convalescent COVID-19. This chain joins TRBV6-5 to TRBJ1-1; no D gene is confidently identified. The sample was peripheral blood. The DNA reads TGTGCCAGCACAGCGGACGGCGACACTGAAGCTTTCTTT. Translated, it gives CASTADGDTEAFF.